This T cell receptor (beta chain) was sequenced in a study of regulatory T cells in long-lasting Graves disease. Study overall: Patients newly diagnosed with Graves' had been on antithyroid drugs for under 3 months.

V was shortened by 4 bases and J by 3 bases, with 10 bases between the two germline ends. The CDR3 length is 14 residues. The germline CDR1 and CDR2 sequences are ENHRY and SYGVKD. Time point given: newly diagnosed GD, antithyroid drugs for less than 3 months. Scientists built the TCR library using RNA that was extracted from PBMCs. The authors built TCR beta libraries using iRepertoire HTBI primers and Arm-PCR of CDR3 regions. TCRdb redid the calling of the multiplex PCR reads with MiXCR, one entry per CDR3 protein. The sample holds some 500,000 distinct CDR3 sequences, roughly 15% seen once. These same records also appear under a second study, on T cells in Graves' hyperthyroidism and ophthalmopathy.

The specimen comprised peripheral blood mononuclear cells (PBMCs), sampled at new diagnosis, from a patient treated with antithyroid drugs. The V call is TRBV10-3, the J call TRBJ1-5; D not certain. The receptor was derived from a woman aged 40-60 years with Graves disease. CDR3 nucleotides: TGTGCCATCAGTGTGGAGGCCAACAATCAGCCCCAGCATTTT. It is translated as CAISVEANNQPQHF.